The subject of this entry is one T cell receptor beta chain. The CDR3 runs to 12 residues. Per germline, CDR1 SGHRS and CDR2 YFSETQ. V lost 6 bases and J lost 6, with 9 bases in between. This record comes from a study of cytomegalovirus exposure and HLA in healthy donors. About the research overall: Most donors, approximately 82% of a few hundred genotyped, fell in the Caucasian-associated ancestry cluster.

The primer mix had 60 Vbeta and 13 Jbeta primers. Here immunoSEQ multiplex PCR was the method, and the copy in TCRdb shows in-frame clones only, minus some. Of around 210,000 clones in the sample, about 85% are singletons; the top ten hold 0.24%. The material sequenced was PBMCs. This TCR was recovered from a girl between 2 and 10 years old in good health and CMV-seronegative. The V and J genes are TRBV5-1 and TRBJ2-2; perhaps TRBD1 as D (6 bases). CDR3 in DNA: TGCGCCAGCACCGACAGGCCCGGGGAGCTGTTTTTT. This sequence encodes CASTDRPGELFF.